This TCR beta chain was recovered during a study of vaccination effects on CD4 cells after COVID-19. CDR1 and CDR2 from the germline V gene are SGHVS and FQNEAQ. V lost 1 base and J lost 8; bases outside the gene matches: 12. CDR3 length: 17 residues. Only a few counts were recorded for this clone. Its antigen is unknown. Study-level points and caveats: Cross-reactivity with common cold coronaviruses was shown by only 1 of 255 vaccine-induced clones in healthy vaccinees.

Here immunoSEQ multiplex PCR was the method, and the copy in TCRdb shows in-frame clones only, minus some. Of more than 30,000 clones in the sample, 70% were seen once. Cells that had been cultured for approximately ten days were the source of isolated CD4+ T cells. The J gene is TRBJ2-1, the V gene TRBV7-8; TRBD2 matches 9 bases. This sample comprised CD4+ T cells from PBMCs cultured without peptide, obtained before COVID-19 vaccination. This clonotype was sampled from a human donor who received a COVID-19 vaccine. CDR3 sequence reads: CASSLGHLAGSFDEQFF. The CDR3 DNA reads as TGTGCCAGCAGCTTAGGGCATCTAGCGGGGAGCTTTGATGAGCAGTTCTTC.